Shown below are 23 T cell receptor beta chains from a single sample sequenced in a study of cytomegalovirus exposure and HLA in healthy donors. PCR employed 60 Vbeta and 13 Jbeta primers. TCRdb's copy holds only in-frame clones and misses some; the assay was immunoSEQ multiplex PCR. Here the sample spans about 160,000 clones, 70% to 80% being singletons. Sequenced sample: PBMCs. Receptors were obtained from a male donor in good health and CMV-seronegative.

The rearrangement joins TRBV5-1 to TRBJ2-1; TRBD1 aligns across 7 bases. Trimming cost V 0 bases and J 2 bases; bases outside gene matches: 5. The germline CDR1 and CDR2 sequences are SGHRS and YFSETQ. The CDR3 spans 16 residues. CDR3 residues: CASSLAFQGAYNEQFF. The CDR3 DNA is TGCGCCAGCAGCTTGGCTTTTCAGGGGGCCTACAATGAGCAGTTCTTC.

CDR3 in DNA: TGTGCCAGCAGTTACTCGGGGAGTAGTCCCTATGGCTACACCTTC. It translates to CASSYSGSSPYGYTF. The gene calls are TRBV6-5 and TRBJ1-2; D is unclear. Per germline, CDR1 MNHEY and CDR2 SVGAGI. The length of the CDR3 is 15 residues. Trimming left V 0 bases short and J 4 bases short, with 12 bases between.

This chain joins TRBV5-1 and TRBJ2-2, with D perhaps matching TRBD1 (6 bases). Deletions cut 4 bases from V and 1 base from J, with 20 bases between. Germline-derived CDR1 and CDR2 are SGHRS and YFSETQ. The CDR3 has 18 residues. The CDR3 DNA is TGCGCCAGCAGCCTGAGTCGGGACAACAGATGGAACACCGGGGAGCTGTTTTTT. Translation: CASSLSRDNRWNTGELFF.

The chain links TRBV5-4 to TRBJ2-1; TRBD1 might be the D (5 bases). CDR1 is SGHNT, CDR2 YYREEE, per germline (reference sequence). This CDR3 has 15 amino acids. The V end lost 5 bases, the J end lost 0 bases, and 12 bases lay between the germline ends. CDR3 nucleotide sequence: TGTGCCAGCAGGGTGGGGCAGGCCTCCTACAATGAGCAGTTCTTC. Its translation: CASRVGQASYNEQFF.

This clone was recorded a few times. The rearrangement uses TRBV7-2 and TRBJ2-7; 9 positions match TRBD1. The CDR3 length is 15 residues. J lost 4 bases, V lost 1 base, and 5 bases had no gene match. From germline, CDR1 is SGHTA and CDR2 FQGNSA. The CDR3 sequence is CASSLVRQGGYEQYF. CDR3 DNA sequence: TGTGCCAGCAGCTTAGTTAGACAGGGGGGATACGAGCAGTACTTC.

V and J are TRBV27 and TRBJ2-2; D may be TRBD1 (7 bases). Germline assignment: CDR1 MNHEY and CDR2 SMNVEV (reference sequence). This CDR3 is built from 17 residues. Trimming took off 6 bases at V and 0 bases at J, with 17 bases between the two ends. The CDR3 DNA is TGTGCCAGCAGGGACGCGGGACAGCCAACGAACACCGGGGAGCTGTTTTTT. Its translation: CASRDAGQPTNTGELFF.

This clone occurred a few times. The chain carries TRBV7-9 and TRBJ1-1; 7 nucleotides align to TRBD1. Germline CDR1 and CDR2: SEHNR and FQNEAQ (reference sequence). This CDR3 is built from 14 residues. Unmatched junction bases numbered 5, after V lost 4 bases and J lost 3 bases. For the CDR3, the DNA is TGTGCCAGCAGCTCCATCGGGACAGACACTGAAGCTTTCTTT. This codes for CASSSIGTDTEAFF.

The chain employs TRBV28 and TRBJ1-3, with a tentative D call TRBD1 (6 bases). Germline CDR1 reads MDHEN; CDR2 reads SYDVKM. There are 17 residues in the CDR3. Trimming stripped 1 base from V and 0 bases from J, with 13 bases between. The CDR3 nucleotides are TGTGCCAGCAGTTTATCTGGGACACCAAGCTCTGGAAACACCATATATTTT. Its translation is CASSLSGTPSSGNTIYF.

The rearrangement links TRBV7-2 to TRBJ2-1, with D unresolved. Per germline, CDR1 SGHTA and CDR2 FQGNSA. The CDR3 runs 13 residues. Trimming took off 2 bases at V and 8 bases at J, with 10 bases between the two ends. CDR3 DNA: TGTGCCAGCAGCTTAACTTACGAGGATGAGCAGTTCTTC. Translated: CASSLTYEDEQFF.

The sample holds a few counts of this clone. The rearrangement joins TRBV5-4 to TRBJ2-2, with D possibly TRBD1 on 6 matching bases. Germline assignment: CDR1 SGHNT and CDR2 YYREEE (reference sequence). The CDR3 runs 16 residues. V lost 3 bases to trimming and J lost 7 bases, with 19 bases between them. The CDR3 DNA sequence: TGTGCCAGCAGCTCGACAGGCCTACCTATCATCGGGGAGCTGTTTTTT. Translated, it gives CASSSTGLPIIGELFF.

The count of this clone is one. The CDR3 bases are TGTGCCAGCAAGGGTAGCGGGAACAAAGAGACCCAGTACTTC. This gives the protein CASKGSGNKETQYF. The V gene is TRBV28, the J gene TRBJ2-5; 8 bases are shared with TRBD2. The CDR3 consists of 14 residues. In germline, CDR1 is MDHEN, CDR2 SYDVKM. The J segment lost 3 bases and the V segment lost 7 bases, leaving 7 bases of the junction unmatched.

The chain links TRBV6-5 to TRBJ1-1; D call uncertain. V lost 6 bases, J lost 1 base, and 9 bases lay in between. The CDR3 spans 13 residues. Germline CDR1 and CDR2: MNHEY and SVGAGI. CDR3 region: CASRNRENTEAFF. The CDR3 coding sequence is TGTGCCAGCAGAAATAGAGAGAACACTGAAGCTTTCTTT.

The chain has TRBV5-1 and TRBJ1-2; 7 bases line up with TRBD1. This CDR3 contains 14 residues. Germline CDR1 reads SGHRS; CDR2 reads YFSETQ. J gave up 6 bases and V 2 bases, and 7 bases lay outside the gene matches. In DNA, the CDR3 is TGCGCCAGCAGCTTCTTACTAGGACAGGATGGCTACACCTTC. The encoded protein is CASSFLLGQDGYTF.

This clone was detected a few times. This chain connects TRBV6-1 to TRBJ2-7, with D perhaps matching TRBD1 (6 bases). Germline V lookup: CDR1 MNHNS, CDR2 SASEGT. The CDR3 spans 13 residues. V gave up 2 bases and J gave up 6 bases, with 11 bases separating them. This CDR3 is CASSESRGGEQYF. The CDR3 DNA reads as TGTGCCAGCAGTGAAAGTAGAGGGGGCGAGCAGTACTTC.

The V call is TRBV27, the J call TRBJ2-6; 8 bases fit TRBD1. The CDR3 totals 18 residues. From germline, CDR1 is MNHEY and CDR2 SMNVEV (reference sequence). V lost 1 base to trimming and J lost 1 base; unmatched junction nucleotides: 6. CDR3 DNA sequence: TGTGCCAGCAGTTTATTCGGTGGGACAGGTTCTGGGGCCAACGTCCTGACTTTC. Translation gives CASSLFGGTGSGANVLTF.

The CDR3 reads CASSPDRVGRDGYTF. The CDR3 nucleotides read TGCGCCAGCAGCCCAGACAGGGTGGGTCGCGATGGCTACACCTTC. The V call is TRBV5-1, the J call TRBJ1-2, with TRBD1 identical over 7 bases. The CDR3 is 15 residues long. The J segment lost 6 bases and the V segment lost 4 bases, leaving 12 bases of the junction unmatched. Germline CDR1 and CDR2: SGHRS and YFSETQ.

CDR3 sequence: CASSETPGLGRGDTQYF. The CDR3 region has the DNA TGTGCCAGCAGTGAGACACCGGGACTAGGCCGCGGAGATACGCAGTATTTT. The chain links TRBV6-4 to TRBJ2-3; 8 bases agree with TRBD2. V gave up 3 bases and J gave up 5 bases; unmatched junction bases: 13. Germline-derived CDR1 and CDR2 are MRHNA and SNTAGT. The CDR3 consists of 17 residues.

Here the CDR3 DNA reads TGCGCCAGCAGCTTGGGACAGCCCTATGGCTACACCTTC. This translates into CASSLGQPYGYTF. The J gene is TRBJ1-2, the V gene TRBV5-1, with D possibly being TRBD1 (5 bases). Germline CDR1 SGHRS, CDR2 YFSETQ. The CDR3 is 13 residues long. V was clipped by 0 bases and J by 4 bases, with 7 bases between them. Full variable domain (remainder filled in from reference TRBV5-1 and TRBJ1-2): KAGVTQTPRYLIKTRGQQVTLSCSPISGHRSVSWYQQTPGQGLQFLFEYFSETQRNKGNFPGRFSGRQFSNSRSEMNVSTLELGDSALYLCASSLGQPYGYTFGSGTRLTVV.

The rearrangement joins TRBV10-3 to TRBJ1-3; the D is unclear. The CDR3 sequence is 16 residues long. The V gene's germline CDR1 is ENHRY and CDR2 SYGVKD. V was cut by 2 bases and J by 0 bases, with 11 bases left in between. This chain's CDR3 is CAISEGLPSSGNTIYF. CDR3 bases: TGTGCCATCAGTGAGGGACTACCGAGCTCTGGAAACACCATATATTTT.

V gene TRBV19 combines with J gene TRBJ2-7; 8 positions match TRBD1. Germline CDR1 is LNHDA and CDR2 is SQIVND (reference sequence). The CDR3 loop spans 13 amino acids. Germline trimming cut 8 bases from V and 6 bases from J; bases unmatched to any gene: 9. The CDR3, as DNA: TGTGCCAGTGCCGACAGGGGTCTTAGCGAGCAGTACTTC. Translation gives CASADRGLSEQYF.

J is TRBJ2-5 and V is TRBV29-1; TRBD2 is a possible D gene (6 bases). The CDR3 consists of 13 residues. Germline V gives CDR1 SQVTM, CDR2 ANQGSEA. Between the trimmed V and J ends, which lost 6 bases and 0 bases, there was a span of 11 bases. CDR3 sequence: CSVCGTDQETQYF. The CDR3 nucleotides read TGCAGCGTCTGCGGGACGGACCAAGAGACCCAGTACTTC.

This clone was observed once. The rearrangement links TRBV7-6 to TRBJ1-1, with unresolved D. This CDR3 spans 14 amino acids. The V gene's germline CDR1 is SGHVS and CDR2 FNYEAQ. The V end lost 1 base, the J end lost 0 bases, and 6 bases lay between the germline ends. This CDR3 reads CASSLVSLNTEAFF. In nucleotides, the CDR3 is TGTGCCAGCAGCTTAGTTTCTTTGAACACTGAAGCTTTCTTT.

The chain is built from TRBV19 and TRBJ1-1; 7 bases are a match to TRBD1. The CDR3 loop spans 14 amino acids. CDR1 is LNHDA, CDR2 SQIVND, per germline (reference sequence). Germline trimming cut 5 bases from V and 1 base from J; bases unmatched to any gene: 4. The DNA of the CDR3 is TGTGCCAGTAGTCTTGGACAGGAGAACACTGAAGCTTTCTTT. It translates to CASSLGQENTEAFF.